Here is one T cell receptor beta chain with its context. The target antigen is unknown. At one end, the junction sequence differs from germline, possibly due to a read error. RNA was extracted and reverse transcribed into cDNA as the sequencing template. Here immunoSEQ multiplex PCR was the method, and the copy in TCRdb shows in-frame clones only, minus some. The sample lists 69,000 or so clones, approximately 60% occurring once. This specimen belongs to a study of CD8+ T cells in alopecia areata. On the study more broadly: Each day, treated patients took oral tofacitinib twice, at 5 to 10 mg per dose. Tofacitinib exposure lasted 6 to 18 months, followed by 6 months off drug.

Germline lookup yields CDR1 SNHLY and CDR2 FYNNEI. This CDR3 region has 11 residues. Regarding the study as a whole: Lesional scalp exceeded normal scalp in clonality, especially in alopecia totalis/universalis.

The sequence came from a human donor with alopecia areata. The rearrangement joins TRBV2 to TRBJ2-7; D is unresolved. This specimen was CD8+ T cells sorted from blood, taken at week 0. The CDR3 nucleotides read TGTGCCAGCAGCGAAGCCTACGAGCAGTACTTC. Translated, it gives CASSEAYEQYF.